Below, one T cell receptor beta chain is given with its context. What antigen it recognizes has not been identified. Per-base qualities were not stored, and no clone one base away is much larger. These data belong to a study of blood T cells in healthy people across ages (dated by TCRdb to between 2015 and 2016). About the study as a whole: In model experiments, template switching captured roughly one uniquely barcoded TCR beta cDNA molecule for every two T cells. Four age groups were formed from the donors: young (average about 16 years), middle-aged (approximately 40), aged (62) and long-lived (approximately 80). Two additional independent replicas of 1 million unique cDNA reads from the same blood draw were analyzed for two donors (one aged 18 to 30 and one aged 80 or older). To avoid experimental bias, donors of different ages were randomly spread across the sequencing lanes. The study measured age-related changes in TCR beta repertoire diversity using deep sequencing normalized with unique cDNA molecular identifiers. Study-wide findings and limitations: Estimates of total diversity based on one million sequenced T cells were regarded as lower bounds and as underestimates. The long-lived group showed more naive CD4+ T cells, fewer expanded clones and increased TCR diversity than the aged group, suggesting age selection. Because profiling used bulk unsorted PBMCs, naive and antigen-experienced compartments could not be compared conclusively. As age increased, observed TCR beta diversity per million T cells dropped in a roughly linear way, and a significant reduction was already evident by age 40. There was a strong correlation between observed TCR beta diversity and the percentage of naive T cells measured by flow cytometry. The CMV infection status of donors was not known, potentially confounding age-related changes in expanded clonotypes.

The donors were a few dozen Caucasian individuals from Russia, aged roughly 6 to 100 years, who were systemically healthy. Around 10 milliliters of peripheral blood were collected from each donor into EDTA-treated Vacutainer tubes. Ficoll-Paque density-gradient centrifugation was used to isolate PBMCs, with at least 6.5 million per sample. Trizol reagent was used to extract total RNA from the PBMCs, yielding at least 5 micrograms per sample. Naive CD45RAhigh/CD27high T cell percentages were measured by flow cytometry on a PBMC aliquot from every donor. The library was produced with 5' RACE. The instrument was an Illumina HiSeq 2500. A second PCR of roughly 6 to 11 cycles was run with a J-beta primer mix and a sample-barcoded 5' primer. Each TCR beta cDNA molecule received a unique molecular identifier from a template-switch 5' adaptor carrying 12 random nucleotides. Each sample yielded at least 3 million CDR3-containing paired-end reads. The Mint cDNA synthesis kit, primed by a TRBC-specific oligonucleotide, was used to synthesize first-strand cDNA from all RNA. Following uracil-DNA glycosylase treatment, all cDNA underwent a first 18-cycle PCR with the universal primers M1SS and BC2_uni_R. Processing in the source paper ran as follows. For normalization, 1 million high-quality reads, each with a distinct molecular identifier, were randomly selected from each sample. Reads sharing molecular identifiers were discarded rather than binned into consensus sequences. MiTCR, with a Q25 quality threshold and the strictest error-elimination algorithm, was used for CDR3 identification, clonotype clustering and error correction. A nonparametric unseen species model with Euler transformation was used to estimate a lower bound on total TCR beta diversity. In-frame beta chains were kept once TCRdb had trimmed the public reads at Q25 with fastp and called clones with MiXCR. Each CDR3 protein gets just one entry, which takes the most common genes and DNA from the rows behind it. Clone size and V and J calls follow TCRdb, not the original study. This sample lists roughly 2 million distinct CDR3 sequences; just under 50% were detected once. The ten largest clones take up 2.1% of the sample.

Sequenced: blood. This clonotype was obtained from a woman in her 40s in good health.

At the DNA level, the sequence is TGTGCCAGCAGCCCCCGCCGGGCTTACAATGAGCAGTTCTTC. This codes for CASSPRRAYNEQFF. The chain links TRBV7-2 with TRBJ2-1; the D gene assignment is ambiguous. CDR1 and CDR2 were assigned from the germline V gene as SGHTA and FQGNSA. The germline ends are 12 bases apart after V is trimmed by 5 bases and J by 4 bases. Measured from the cysteine to the phenylalanine, the CDR3 is 14 residues long. Only the CDR3 DNA stays, 42 bases, in frame from base 1.